A single sample is the source of the 14 T cell receptor beta chains below, sequenced in a study of blood T cell repertoires in COVID-19. Here immunoSEQ multiplex PCR was the method, and the copy in TCRdb shows in-frame clones only, minus some. The table has some 350,000 clones, 87% seen once. The specimen sequenced was peripheral blood. Receptors were obtained from a woman aged 45-59 years with COVID-19, enrolled during active disease.

The chain links TRBV10-2 to TRBJ2-1; 12 nucleotides match TRBD2. CDR3 length: 14 residues. V was clipped by 6 bases and J by 6 bases; unmatched bases: 3. Germline-derived CDR1 and CDR2 are WSHSY and SAAADI. CDR3 protein: CASSLAGGPNEQFF. In DNA, the CDR3 is TGCGCCAGCAGCCTAGCGGGAGGGCCCAATGAGCAGTTCTTC.

This chain uses TRBV29-1 with TRBJ1-2, with a tentative D call TRBD1 (5 bases). V lost 6 bases and J lost 8, with 10 bases in between. The CDR3 sequence is 10 residues long. The germline CDR1 and CDR2 sequences are SQVTM and ANQGSEA. The DNA of the CDR3 is TGCAGCGTCGGACATGCCGGCTACACCTTC. This gives the protein CSVGHAGYTF.

The chain couples TRBV7-9 to TRBJ1-2, with no clear D. CDR3 size: 14 residues. The ends were cut back, 2 bases at V and 5 bases at J, with 12 bases in the middle. The germline gives CDR1 SEHNR, CDR2 FQNEAQ (reference sequence). CDR3 in DNA: TGTGCCAGCAGCTTATCGTTACTACATTATGGCTACACCTTC. This sequence encodes CASSLSLLHYGYTF.

This clone was detected only once. The chain carries TRBV28 and TRBJ1-1; TRBD1 matches at 7 bases. CDR1 is MDHEN, CDR2 SYDVKM, per germline. With V trimmed by 3 bases and J by 4 bases, 2 bases remained unmatched. The CDR3 runs to 13 residues. The CDR3 DNA is TGTGCCAGCAGTTTTTCAGGGGGCACTGAAGCTTTCTTT. Translating it yields CASSFSGGTEAFF.

J is TRBJ2-1 and V is TRBV25-1; 8 bases are a match to TRBD1. The CDR3 is made up of 14 amino acids. V dropped 8 bases and J dropped 7; count of bases not matched to a gene: 10. CDR1 is MGHDK, CDR2 SYGVNS, per germline. The CDR3 sequence: CASESTTGGNEQFF. The CDR3 DNA follows: TGTGCCAGCGAGAGTACCACAGGGGGAAATGAGCAGTTCTTC.

This chain connects TRBV7-6 to TRBJ2-1; 7 bases fit TRBD2. The J segment lost 2 bases and the V segment lost 3 bases, leaving 4 bases of the junction unmatched. CDR3 length: 15 amino acids. Germline V gene data show CDR1 as SGHVS and CDR2 as FNYEAQ. The CDR3 sequence is CASSFGREPYNEQFF. The CDR3, as DNA: TGTGCCAGCAGCTTCGGGCGGGAGCCCTACAATGAGCAGTTCTTC.

The V gene is TRBV13, the J gene TRBJ1-1; 9 nucleotides match TRBD1. This CDR3 region has 15 residues. Trimming took 1 base from V and 2 from J; bases not matched to a gene: 2. Germline lookup yields CDR1 PRHDT and CDR2 FYEKMQ (reference sequence). The CDR3 region is CASSLDRGQNTEAFF. CDR3 sequence (DNA): TGTGCCAGCAGCTTAGACAGGGGGCAAAACACTGAAGCTTTCTTT. Looking up the rest from reference TRBV13 and TRBJ1-1 gives the full variable domain: AAGVIQSPRHLIKEKRETATLKCYPIPRHDTVYWYQQGPGQDPQFLISFYEKMQSDKGSIPDRFSAQQFSDYHSELNMSSLELGDSALYFCASSLDRGQNTEAFFGQGTRLTVV.

In this sample, this clone turned up many times. The chain joins TRBV7-9 to TRBJ1-5; D is ambiguous. V was pared by 1 base and J by 1 base, with 8 bases between. Germline V lookup: CDR1 SEHNR, CDR2 FQNEAQ (reference sequence). The CDR3 runs to 15 residues. CDR3 coding DNA: TGTGCCAGCAGCTTAGGGAGTCAGAGCAATCAGCCCCAGCATTTT. It codes for CASSLGSQSNQPQHF. Full variable domain (missing parts from reference TRBV7-9 and TRBJ1-5): DTGVSQNPRHKITKRGQNVTFRCDPISEHNRLYWYRQTLGQGPEFLTYFQNEAQLEKSRLLSDRFSAERPKGSFSTLEIQRTEQGDSAMYLCASSLGSQSNQPQHFGDGTRLSIL.

J is TRBJ2-2 and V is TRBV27, with TRBD1 identical over 10 bases. This CDR3 region has 18 residues. The V and J ends lost 6 bases and 5 bases, in that order; junction bases with no gene match: 15. CDR1 is MNHEY and CDR2 is SMNVEV in the germline V gene (reference sequence). The CDR3 DNA reads TGTGCCAGCAGCCGGGACAGGGGCCGACTAGCGCCTACCGGGGAGCTGTTTTTT. This sequence encodes CASSRDRGRLAPTGELFF.

The rearrangement joins TRBV19 to TRBJ1-1; D is possibly TRBD1 (6 bases). The length of the CDR3 is 14 residues. The germline V gene has CDR1 LNHDA and CDR2 SQIVND (reference sequence). Trimming shortened V by 8 bases and J by 1 base, and 14 bases separated the two germline ends. DNA of the CDR3: TGTGCCAGTCGAGAACAGGGCCAGAACACTGAAGCTTTCTTT. This encodes CASREQGQNTEAFF.

J is TRBJ2-5 and V is TRBV3-1 (or the pseudogene TRBV3-2); D unclear. The germline V gene has CDR1 LGHDT and CDR2 YNNKEL (reference sequence). V was pared by 5 bases and J by 3 bases, with 19 bases between. The CDR3 loop spans 16 amino acids. The CDR3 loop is CASSRSPSGQKETQYF. CDR3 bases: TGTGCCAGCAGCAGAAGTCCCAGTGGGCAAAAAGAGACCCAGTACTTC.

The chain joins TRBV11-2 to TRBJ2-2, with D perhaps TRBD1 (6 bases). V lost 5 bases to trimming and J lost 6 bases, with 16 bases between them. The germline V gene encodes CDR1 SGHAT and CDR2 FQNNGV. The CDR3 runs 15 residues. This CDR3 reads CASSPRGTGAGELFF. In DNA, the CDR3 is TGTGCCAGCAGCCCAAGGGGGACCGGGGCCGGGGAGCTGTTTTTT.

This sequence joins TRBV29-1 and TRBJ1-1; no clear D. The CDR3 totals 12 residues. Looked up from germline, CDR1 is SQVTM and CDR2 is ANQGSEA. Between the trimmed V and J ends, which lost 3 bases and 5 bases, there was a span of 10 bases. In DNA, the CDR3 is TGCAGCGTTGATGTTCCCCGGACTGAAGCTTTCTTT. Amino acid sequence: CSVDVPRTEAFF.

V usage is TRBV6-6 and J usage is TRBJ2-7; 7 bases align to TRBD1. The V gene's germline CDR1 is MNHNY and CDR2 SVGAGI (reference sequence). Trimming cost V 2 bases and J 2 bases; bases outside gene matches: 6. The CDR3 runs 15 residues. The CDR3 spells CASSYRGQVTYEQYF. The CDR3 coding sequence is TGTGCCAGCAGTTACCGCGGACAGGTAACCTACGAGCAGTACTTC.